The text below deals with one T cell receptor beta chain. The V gene's germline CDR1 is SEHNR and CDR2 FQNEAQ (reference sequence). The CDR3 is 14 amino acids. The ends were cut back, 8 bases at V and 0 bases at J, with 10 bases in the middle. This sample is part of a study of OX40 agonist ivuxolimab in advanced cancers. Whole-study context: The group had a mean age of around 60 years, ranged from about 20 to 90, and was roughly 80% male. Partial responses occurred in three patients (one hepatocellular carcinoma, two cutaneous melanoma).

The protocol was immunoSEQ multiplex PCR, while the TCRdb copy is restricted to in-frame clones and leaves out a portion. Among some 30,000 clones, about 90% were seen once, and the ten largest hold around 15%. The sample in question was CD4+ or CD8+ T cells sorted from blood, obtained in a trial of the OX40 agonist ivuxolimab. The sequence derives from an adult with an advanced solid tumor such as melanoma, head and neck, liver or kidney cancer. V and J are TRBV7-9 and TRBJ2-2; tentative D call: TRBD1 (5 bases). Written as DNA, the CDR3 is TGTGCCAGCCACCAGGGTACGAACACCGGGGAGCTGTTTTTT. Amino acids: CASHQGTNTGELFF.